A selection of T cell receptor beta chains follows, all from one sample in a study of radiation and T cells in renal cell carcinoma. Profiled with immunoSEQ multiplex PCR; TCRdb holds only in-frame clones, not every one. The sample lists some 130,000 clones, 75% to 90% occurring once. The sample consisted of blood, taken from a patient whose treatment included radiotherapy and nephrectomy. These receptors were obtained from an older woman with renal cell carcinoma. CDR3s include the opening cysteine and the closing phenylalanine or tryptophan. The D gene is left open where the match is weak. Size tells how often a clone was seen (once, few, many) or the class of an expanded clone, and some rows leave it out.

j_gene,d_gene,v_gene,abundance,CDR3aa,CDR3nt
TRBJ1-1,NA,TRBV5-4,NA,CASSLVNTEAFF,TGTGCCAGCAGCTTAGTGAACACTGAAGCTTTCTTT
TRBJ2-4,NA,TRBV29-1,NA,CSVEAQGLDIQYF,TGCAGCGTTGAGGCTCAGGGATTAGACATTCAGTACTTC
TRBJ2-1,NA,TRBV28,NA,CASHHSPHEQFF,TGTGCCAGTCACCATTCGCCCCATGAGCAGTTCTTC
TRBJ2-3,TRBD2,TRBV7-9,NA,CASSAGDGRTDTQYF,TGTGCCAGCAGCGCGGGGGACGGACGCACAGATACGCAGTATTTT
TRBJ1-5,TRBD1,TRBV6-6,NA,CASSYPGTGKGQPQHF,TGTGCCAGCAGTTACCCCGGGACAGGGAAAGGTCAGCCCCAGCATTTT
TRBJ2-1,TRBD2,TRBV6-5,NA,CASSRGLERNEQFF,TGTGCCAGCAGCCGAGGACTAGAACGAAATGAGCAGTTCTTC
TRBJ2-7,NA,TRBV6-6,NA,CASNFGASEQYF,TGTGCCAGCAATTTCGGGGCCTCCGAGCAGTACTTC
TRBJ2-7,TRBD2,TRBV27,once,CASSLSPSGRFEQYF,TGTGCCAGCAGTTTATCGCCGAGCGGGAGGTTCGAGCAGTACTTC
TRBJ2-1,TRBD1,TRBV5-1,NA,CASSGQGINEQFF,TGCGCCAGCAGTGGACAGGGAATAAATGAGCAGTTCTTC
TRBJ2-1,NA,TRBV19,NA,CASSDLGGNEQFF,TGTGCCAGTAGTGACTTGGGAGGCAATGAGCAGTTCTTC
TRBJ2-3,NA,TRBV4-2,NA,CASSQHSGPEGITDTQYF,TGTGCCAGCAGCCAGCATAGCGGCCCTGAGGGGATCACAGATACGCAGTATTTT
TRBJ1-4,NA,TRBV5-1,NA,CASSKDRATNEKLFF,TGCGCCAGCAGCAAAGACAGAGCAACTAATGAAAAACTGTTTTTT
TRBJ1-4,TRBD1,TRBV29-1,NA,CSVGDRGQMEKLFF,TGCAGCGTTGGGGACAGGGGGCAGATGGAAAAACTGTTTTTT
TRBJ1-4,NA,TRBV7-2,once,CASSLQGWDEKLFF,TGTGCCAGCAGCTTACAGGGTTGGGATGAAAAACTGTTTTTT
TRBJ1-1,NA,TRBV19,few,CASSGNSQHTEAFF,TGTGCCAGTAGTGGGAACTCCCAGCACACTGAAGCTTTCTTT
TRBJ1-2,NA,TRBV7-6,NA,CASSLGRGGVYGYTF,TGTGCCAGCAGCTTAGGGCGCGGGGGTGTCTATGGCTACACCTTC
TRBJ1-1,NA,TRBV28,NA,CASSFQVNTEAFF,TGTGCCAGCAGTTTTCAGGTGAACACTGAAGCTTTCTTT
TRBJ2-7,NA,TRBV6-5,once,CASSYQGRAYEQYF,TGTGCCAGCAGTTACCAGGGAAGGGCCTACGAGCAGTACTTC
TRBJ1-3,TRBD1,TRBV11-2,NA,CASSLRDRVNTIYF,TGTGCCAGCAGTCTCCGGGACAGGGTTAACACCATATATTTT
TRBJ1-6,NA,TRBV5-1,NA,CASSSQQGPPLHF,TGCGCCAGCAGCTCCCAGCAGGGGCCACCCCTCCACTTT
TRBJ2-7,TRBD1,TRBV5-4,NA,CASSLDRGYEQYF,TGTGCCAGCAGCTTGGACAGGGGGTACGAGCAGTACTTC
TRBJ2-4,NA,TRBV2,NA,CASSVGRGGNIQYF,TGTGCCAGCAGCGTAGGACGTGGAGGAAACATTCAGTACTTC
TRBJ2-7,NA,TRBV4-1,NA,CASSRRELDYEQYF,TGCGCCAGCAGCCGTCGGGAACTGGATTACGAGCAGTACTTC
TRBJ1-1,NA,TRBV7-6,few,CASRPTDLNTEAFF,TGTGCCAGCAGGCCGACAGACTTGAACACTGAAGCTTTCTTT
TRBJ2-7,NA,TRBV7-9,NA,CASSLSGDHEQYF,TGTGCCAGCAGCTTATCGGGGGACCACGAGCAGTACTTC
TRBJ1-1,NA,TRBV10-3,NA,CAISGGSEAFF,TGTGCCATCAGCGGGGGAAGTGAAGCTTTCTTT
TRBJ2-5,TRBD1,TRBV27,NA,CASSSLNSTGEAETQYF,TGTGCCAGCAGTTCTCTGAATTCGACAGGGGAGGCGGAGACCCAGTACTTC
TRBJ1-4,NA,TRBV28,NA,CASSVVEKLFF,TGTGCCAGCAGTGTCGTTGAAAAACTGTTTTTT